This record looks at one TCR beta chain sequence and its context. The antigen is undetermined. This may come from a read error, since a much larger clone is one base off. This sample is part of a study of CD8+CD57+ T cells in acquired aplastic anemia. About the study: On average, sorted CD4+ and CD8+ cells gave roughly 3 ug of DNA.

Patients who underwent sequencing had shown CD8+CD57+ cell expansion by flow cytometry. Overall study results and limits: No significant patient-versus-control difference appeared in CD8+ Simpson's diversity.

TCR beta VDJ and CDR3 profiles were obtained from a genomic DNA template. TCRdb called the reads again in MiXCR, with one record for every CDR3 protein. The sample has about 200,000 distinct CDR3 sequences, approximately 51% seen once; the top ten hold about 20%. CDR1 and CDR2 from the germline V gene are SGHRS and YFSETQ. This CDR3 region has 15 residues. What was sequenced was sorted CD4+, CD8+, or CD8+CD57+ T cells (not recorded which) from PBMCs. The chain links TRBV5-1 to TRBJ1-1; the match to TRBD1 covers 7 bases. The source is a human donor with aplastic anemia. CDR3 DNA sequence: TGCGCCAGCCAAAGACAGGGTGGGGAGAACACTGAAGCTCTCTTT. Amino acids: CASQRQGGENTEALF.